These 18 T cell receptor beta chains were sequenced from one sample in a study of blood T cell repertoires in COVID-19. Assay: immunoSEQ multiplex PCR; the TCRdb copy retains only in-frame clones and omits some. The sample lists about 150,000 clones, just under 85% occurring once. The specimen sequenced was peripheral blood. The receptors derive from a woman between 40 and 50 years old with active or convalescent COVID-19.

About this clone itself: One end of the junction varies from germline; a read error may be responsible. The CDR3 DNA reads as TGTGCCAGCAACCCCCGGGGTAGCGGGTTAAAAGACAGGCACTTC. Translating gives CASNPRGSGLKDRHF. The rearrangement uses TRBV27 and TRBJ2-7; maybe TRBD2 (7 bases). Per the germline V gene, CDR1 is MNHEY and CDR2 is SMNVEV (reference sequence). The CDR3 totals 15 residues.

This clone was detected once. CDR3 residues: CASSPTNSPLHF. The DNA of the CDR3 is TGTGCCAGCAGCCCAACAAATTCACCCCTCCACTTT. V gene TRBV9 combines with J gene TRBJ1-6; D call uncertain. Germline-derived CDR1 and CDR2 are SGDLS and YYNGEE. This CDR3 region has 12 residues. Trimming left V 4 bases short and J 7 bases short, with 6 bases between.

The V and J genes are TRBV7-6 and TRBJ1-2; 10 bases match TRBD1. J lost 4 bases, V lost 1 base, and 3 bases had no gene match. Germline V CDR1 and CDR2: SGHVS, FNYEAQ. The CDR3 loop spans 15 amino acids. In DNA, the CDR3 is TGTGCCAGCAGCTTAGAGACAGGGGGCGGCTATGGCTACACCTTC. Translation gives CASSLETGGGYGYTF.

The chain carries TRBV19 and TRBJ1-2, with 8 bases that match TRBD1. The CDR3 consists of 16 residues. Trimming cost V 6 bases and J 8 bases; bases outside gene matches: 17. Germline CDR1 reads LNHDA; CDR2 reads SQIVND (reference sequence). For the CDR3, the DNA is TGTGCCAGTAGCGACAGGGGAGGGATTTACCCTCGCGGCTACACCTTC. It yields the protein CASSDRGGIYPRGYTF.

This chain links TRBV5-1 with TRBJ2-1, with D unresolved. This CDR3 contains 15 residues. V was clipped by 2 bases and J by 0 bases, with 9 bases between them. Germline V gene lookup returns CDR1 SGHRS and CDR2 YFSETQ. The CDR3 reads CASSLTTNSYNEQFF. CDR3 nucleotides: TGCGCCAGCAGCTTAACTACCAACTCCTACAATGAGCAGTTCTTC. The full variable domain, rest sourced from reference TRBV5-1 and TRBJ2-1, is KAGVTQTPRYLIKTRGQQVTLSCSPISGHRSVSWYQQTPGQGLQFLFEYFSETQRNKGNFPGRFSGRQFSNSRSEMNVSTLELGDSALYLCASSLTTNSYNEQFFGPGTRLTVL.

This clone was observed a few times. This rearrangement joins TRBV5-8 to TRBJ1-3; the D gene is possibly TRBD1 (6 bases). This CDR3 contains 15 residues. Germline assignment: CDR1 SGHTS and CDR2 YDEGEE. Trimming shortened V by 2 bases and J by 4 bases, and 13 bases separated the two germline ends. CDR3 DNA: TGTGCCAGCAGCTTCAAACAGGGTATCGGAAACACCATATATTTT. It encodes CASSFKQGIGNTIYF.

Details on this clone: Its ends do not fully match the called genes, so a read error is possible. The chain employs TRBV28 and TRBJ1-4; D unclear. The CDR3 totals 14 residues. Germline V gene lookup returns CDR1 MDHEN and CDR2 SYDVKM. In DNA, the CDR3 is TGTGTCAGCAGGACTAGGTCCTCTACCCAAAAACTGTTTTTT. This gives the protein CVSRTRSSTQKLFF.

The rearrangement links TRBV25-1 to TRBJ1-6; 9 bases map to TRBD1. Germline values: CDR1 MGHDK, CDR2 SYGVNS. The J segment lost 5 bases and the V segment lost 3 bases, leaving 8 bases of the junction unmatched. This CDR3 contains 17 residues. The CDR3 DNA reads TGTGCCAGCAGTGAGAGGGGGACAGGGTACGATAATTCACCCCTCCACTTT. It is translated as CASSERGTGYDNSPLHF.

The chain's CDR3 is CASSQDTGTATDTQYF. As DNA, the CDR3 is TGCGCCAGCAGCCAGGATACGGGGACAGCCACAGATACGCAGTATTTT. The chain is built from TRBV4-3 and TRBJ2-3, with 7 nucleotides matching TRBD1. This CDR3 has 16 residues. Trimming took 3 bases from V and 2 from J; bases not matched to a gene: 8. Germline V gene lookup returns CDR1 LGHNA and CDR2 YSLEER.

Concerning this clone itself: Distinct nucleotide sequences in the sample also encode this CDR3. CDR3 loop: CASKVGQGDIQPQHF. For the CDR3, the DNA is TGCGCCAGCAAGGTCGGACAGGGGGATATCCAGCCCCAGCATTTT. The chain joins TRBV10-1 to TRBJ1-5; TRBD1 matches 10 bases. V lost 7 bases to trimming and J lost 7 bases; unmatched junction nucleotides: 10. Germline CDR1 is WNHNN and CDR2 is SYGVQD (reference sequence). The CDR3 runs to 15 residues.

This clone was seen only once. The chain has TRBV27 and TRBJ2-1; TRBD2 agrees at 9 bases. Germline lookup yields CDR1 MNHEY and CDR2 SMNVEV (reference sequence). This CDR3 is built from 15 residues. Losses at the gene ends were 4 bases for V and 7 bases for J; bases not matched to a gene: 8. The CDR3 sequence: CASSSSGARGNEQFF. The CDR3 DNA sequence: TGTGCCAGCAGTTCTAGCGGGGCCCGCGGTAATGAGCAGTTCTTC.

The chain recombines TRBV7-9 with TRBJ1-1; D gene uncertain. Looked up from germline, CDR1 is SEHNR and CDR2 is FQNEAQ (reference sequence). The CDR3 is 14 amino acids. Trimming shortened V by 2 bases and J by 2 bases, and 9 bases separated the two germline ends. CDR3 protein: CASSLIGGNTEAFF. The CDR3 DNA is TGTGCCAGCAGCTTAATCGGCGGTAACACTGAAGCTTTCTTT.

V gene TRBV10-3 combines with J gene TRBJ1-1; no clear D gene. Germline CDR1 ENHRY, CDR2 SYGVKD. The length of the CDR3 is 17 residues. With 3 bases removed from V and 1 base from J, the gap between germline ends came to 18 bases. CDR3 region: CAISEGRQPHSNTEAFF. In DNA form, the CDR3 reads TGTGCCATCAGTGAAGGGAGGCAGCCCCATTCGAACACTGAAGCTTTCTTT.

This rearrangement joins TRBV9 to TRBJ1-1, with 8 bases lining up with TRBD1. This CDR3 region has 16 residues. Germline trimming cut 3 bases from V and 2 bases from J; bases unmatched to any gene: 9. In germline, CDR1 is SGDLS, CDR2 YYNGEE. CDR3 nucleotides: TGTGCCAGCAGCGACTCCTCCACAGGGGGAAACACTGAAGCTTTCTTT. Translation gives CASSDSSTGGNTEAFF.

Comments on this clone: The junction shows a germline mismatch at one end, possibly a read error. V is TRBV28 and J is TRBJ1-2, with D maybe TRBD1 (6 bases). The CDR3 consists of 12 residues. In germline, CDR1 is MDHEN, CDR2 SYDVKM. CDR3: CASSLLQGQVLF. The CDR3 DNA follows: TGTGCCAGCAGTTTATTGCAGGGGCAAGTCCTTTTC.

The chain couples TRBV11-2 to TRBJ2-7; D not certain. Trimming took 5 bases from V and 5 from J, leaving 7 bases between them. This CDR3 has 11 residues. Per the germline V gene, CDR1 is SGHAT and CDR2 is FQNNGV. The CDR3 DNA follows: TGTGCCAGCAGCCTACTTCACGAGCAGTACTTC. As protein: CASSLLHEQYF.

CDR3 sequence (DNA): TGTGCCAGCAGCCAAGAGCTATCCGCTAACTATGGCTACACCTTC. Translated: CASSQELSANYGYTF. The chain employs TRBV4-2 and TRBJ1-2; no definite D call. CDR1 LGHNA and CDR2 YNFKEQ come from the germline V gene. The CDR3 runs 15 residues. The germline V and J ends were trimmed by 0 bases and 0 bases, with 8 bases remaining between them.

The chain has TRBV4-2 and TRBJ1-1; D gene ambiguous. This CDR3 contains 13 residues. V lost 0 bases, J lost 7 bases, and 9 bases lay in between. Germline CDR1 is LGHNA and CDR2 is YNFKEQ. The CDR3, as DNA: TGTGCCAGCAGCCAAGATTATCGGTTTGAAGCTTTCTTT. Protein sequence: CASSQDYRFEAFF.